A selection of T cell receptor beta chains follows, all from one sample in a study of control samples from healthy donors and cancer patients. Measured with immunoSEQ multiplex PCR; TCRdb has only the in-frame clones, and not every one. The repertoire has about 120,000 clones, 85% to 90% of them found once; the top ten carry about 2.1%. Sequencing used blood. The receptors originated from a woman aged 70-85 years in good health. The CDR3 runs from the conserved cysteine through the conserved F or W.

j_call	v_call	cdr3_aa
TRBJ1-1	TRBV6-6	CASRDYTEAFF
TRBJ2-7	TRBV4-1	CASSLRVAGDYEQYF
TRBJ2-3	TRBV4-3	CASSPRGGATDTQYF
TRBJ2-7	TRBV5-6	CASSLSNEQYF
TRBJ1-1	TRBV5-1	CASSLVPGGGNTEAFF
TRBJ1-1	TRBV21-1	CASSKDPWTENTEAFF
TRBJ1-6	TRBV5-1	CASSLPQGSPGRGSPLHF
TRBJ1-5	TRBV19	CASKKAQGVWDQPQHF
TRBJ2-7	TRBV5-5	CASSPISSAARHDYEQYF
TRBJ1-6	TRBV2	CASRPGLENSPLHF
TRBJ2-2	TRBV9	CASSGLAGRNTGELFF
TRBJ2-3	TRBV27	CASRLEGTDTQYF
TRBJ1-5	TRBV15	CATSTFGQGNQPQHF
TRBJ1-2	TRBV5-1	CASSSLQDRGRMGDGYTF
TRBJ1-1	TRBV6-5	CASRAGTANTEAFF
TRBJ1-2	TRBV6-2/TRBV6-3	CASSYRRSGYTF
TRBJ2-3	TRBV6-5	CASTALQASTDTQYF
TRBJ1-1	TRBV12-3/TRBV12-4	CASTLGGTEAFF
TRBJ2-1	TRBV27	CASSYNFGTALNNEQFF
TRBJ2-5	TRBV2	CASRGQETQYF
TRBJ2-2	TRBV6-6	CASSFIAGGLGGELFF
TRBJ1-2	TRBV7-2	CASSLDQNYGYTF
TRBJ2-2	TRBV21-1	CASSKEAVAERGAIGELFF
TRBJ1-5	TRBV4-1	CASSPGQGGEPQHF
TRBJ2-1	TRBV5-1	CASSYPWTGTHNEQFF
TRBJ2-5	TRBV25-1	CASSEWRGQETQYF
TRBJ2-2	TRBV3-1/TRBV3-2	CASSQAWTPEDTGELFF
TRBJ1-1	TRBV2	CASSFSTALNTEAFF
TRBJ2-3	TRBV3-1/TRBV3-2	CASSRLAGDRTDTQYF
TRBJ2-1	TRBV7-2	CASSLVSGGDNEQFF
TRBJ1-1	TRBV2	CASKNPKGQSTEAFF
TRBJ2-7	TRBV27	CASSPLTGATYEQYF
TRBJ1-2	TRBV6-2/TRBV6-3	CASSLKIYGYTF
TRBJ1-2	TRBV19	CASSPKRGAHFYGGYTF
TRBJ1-1	TRBV6-1	CASSEVDWTAEHGAFF
TRBJ1-2	TRBV18	CASSPPGTPYGYTF
TRBJ2-2	TRBV12-3/TRBV12-4	CASTDWVTGELFF
TRBJ2-7	TRBV10-3	CAINGGTNEQYF
TRBJ1-1	TRBV9	CASSPNLDRARGTEAFF
TRBJ2-2	TRBV10-2	CASYPNTGELFF
TRBJ1-1	TRBV18	CASSPGVHHTEAFF
TRBJ2-2	TRBV6-2/TRBV6-3	CASSPGQAAGELFF
TRBJ2-6	TRBV9	CASSAGGAGANVLTF
TRBJ2-3	TRBV9	CASSVGLAGISDTQYF
TRBJ1-2	TRBV6-5	CASSYTAGVGGYTF
TRBJ1-3	TRBV10-3	CAIAGASLSGNTIYF
TRBJ1-1	TRBV7-2	CASSLYPQSRAFF
TRBJ2-6	TRBV21-1	CASSKESRGPSSGANVLTF
TRBJ2-1	TRBV3-1/TRBV3-2	CASSQDISEQFF
TRBJ2-7	TRBV19	CASSIPGRGTYEQYF
TRBJ1-1	TRBV6-5	CASRLWGNTEAFF
TRBJ1-3	TRBV18	CASSPSQGGGNTIYF
TRBJ1-6	TRBV2	CASRADSLPNSPLHF
TRBJ1-2	TRBV29-1	CSVETLAAGLTLRGYTF
TRBJ2-2	TRBV6-2/TRBV6-3	CASSLAGGQNTGELFF